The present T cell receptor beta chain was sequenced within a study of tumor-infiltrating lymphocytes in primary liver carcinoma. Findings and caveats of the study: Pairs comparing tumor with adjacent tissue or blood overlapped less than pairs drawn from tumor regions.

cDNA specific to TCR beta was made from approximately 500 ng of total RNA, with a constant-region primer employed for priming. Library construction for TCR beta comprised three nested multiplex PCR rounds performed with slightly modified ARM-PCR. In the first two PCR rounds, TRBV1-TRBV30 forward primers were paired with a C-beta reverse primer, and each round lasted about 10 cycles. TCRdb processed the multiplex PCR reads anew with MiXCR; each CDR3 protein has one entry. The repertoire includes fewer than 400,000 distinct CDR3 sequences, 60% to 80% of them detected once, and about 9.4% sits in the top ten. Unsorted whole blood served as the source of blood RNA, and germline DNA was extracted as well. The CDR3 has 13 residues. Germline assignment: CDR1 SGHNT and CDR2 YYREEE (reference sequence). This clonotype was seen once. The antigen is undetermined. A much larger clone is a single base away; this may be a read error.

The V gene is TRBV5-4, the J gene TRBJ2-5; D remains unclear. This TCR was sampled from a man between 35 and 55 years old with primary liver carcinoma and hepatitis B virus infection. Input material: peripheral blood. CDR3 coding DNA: TGTGCCAGCAGCTTGGATAGGCGAGAGACCCAGAACTTC. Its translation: CASSLDRRETQNF.